This TCR beta chain was profiled in a study of cytomegalovirus exposure and HLA in healthy donors. Study at large: Unique TCR beta sequences numbering about 100 million came from 150 million to 200 million T cells in an earlier analysis. Notes on the study in general: There were a few CMV-associated chains whose specificity for CMV antigens was confirmed in vitro. Rare TCR sequences dominated, though some public TCRs recurred in many donors. With further analysis later on, most CMV-associated TCR beta chains appeared HLA-restricted.

The PCR made use of 60 Vbeta and 13 Jbeta primers. Only in-frame clones appear in the TCRdb table, and some are missing; sequencing was by immunoSEQ multiplex PCR. The sample has 140,000 to 150,000 clones, nearly 80% seen once. This clone was counted once. Its antigen is undetermined. Germline V gene sequence: CDR1 SNHLY, CDR2 FYNNEI. Trimming pared 3 bases from V and 2 bases from J, leaving 11 bases between. The CDR3 extends over 15 amino acids. The specimen sequenced was PBMCs. The receptor comes from a man aged 40-49 years in good health and CMV-seropositive. This chain links TRBV2 with TRBJ1-5; D might be TRBD1 (5 bases). As DNA, the CDR3 is TGTGCCAGCAGTGAGGAGGGGTTGGGCAATCAGCCCCAGCATTTT. This codes for CASSEEGLGNQPQHF.